This TCR beta chain was recorded in a study of identical twins. One entry per CDR3 protein results from TCRdb running MiXCR on the 5' RACE reads. Among about 730,000 distinct CDR3 sequences listed, less than 25% were seen once. Looked up from germline, CDR1 is SEHNR and CDR2 is FQNEAQ (reference sequence). This CDR3 region has 17 residues. Trimming stripped 4 bases from V and 6 bases from J, with 24 bases between. In addition, the sample was reused for a study of T cells expressing NK-cell markers.

The receptor's source is a woman aged 18-29 years in good health. The sequenced sample was PBMCs. The V call is TRBV7-9, the J call TRBJ1-2; D remains unclear. CDR3: CASSSSRRPRGHHGYTF. The CDR3 DNA is TGTGCCAGCAGCTCCTCCCGACGACCCCGCGGCCATCATGGCTACACCTTC.